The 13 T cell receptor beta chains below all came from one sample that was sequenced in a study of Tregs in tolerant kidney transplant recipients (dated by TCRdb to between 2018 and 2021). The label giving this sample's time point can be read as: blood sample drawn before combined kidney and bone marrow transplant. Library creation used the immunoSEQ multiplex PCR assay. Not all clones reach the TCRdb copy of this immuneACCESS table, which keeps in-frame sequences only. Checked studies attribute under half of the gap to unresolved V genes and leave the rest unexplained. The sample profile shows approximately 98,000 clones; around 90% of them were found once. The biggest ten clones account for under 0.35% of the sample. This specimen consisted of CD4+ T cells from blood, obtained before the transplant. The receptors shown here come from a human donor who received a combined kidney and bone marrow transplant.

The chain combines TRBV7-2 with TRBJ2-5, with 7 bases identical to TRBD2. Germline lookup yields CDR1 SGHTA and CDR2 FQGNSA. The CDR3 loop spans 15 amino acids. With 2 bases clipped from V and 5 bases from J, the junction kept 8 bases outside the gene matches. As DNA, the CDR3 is TGTGCCAGCAGCTTACACGGGAGGACGGGGGAGACCCAGTACTTC. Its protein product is CASSLHGRTGETQYF.

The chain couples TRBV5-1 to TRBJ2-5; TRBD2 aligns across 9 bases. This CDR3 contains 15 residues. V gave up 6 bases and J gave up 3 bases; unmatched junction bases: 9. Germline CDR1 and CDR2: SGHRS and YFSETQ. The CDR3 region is CASTSVAGVKETQYF. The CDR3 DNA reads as TGCGCCAGCACCAGTGTAGCGGGAGTGAAAGAGACCCAGTACTTC.

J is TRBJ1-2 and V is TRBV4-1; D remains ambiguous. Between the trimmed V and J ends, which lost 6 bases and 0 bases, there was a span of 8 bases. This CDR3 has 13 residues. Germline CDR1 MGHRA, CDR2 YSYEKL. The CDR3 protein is CASRINSNYGYTF. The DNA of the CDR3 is TGCGCCAGCAGGATAAACTCTAACTATGGCTACACCTTC.

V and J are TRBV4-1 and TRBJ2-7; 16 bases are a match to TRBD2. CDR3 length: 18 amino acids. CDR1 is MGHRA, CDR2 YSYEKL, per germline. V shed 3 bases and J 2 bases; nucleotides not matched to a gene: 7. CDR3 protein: CASSHLGLAGGPAYEQYF. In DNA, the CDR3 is TGCGCCAGCAGCCACCTGGGACTAGCGGGGGGGCCCGCCTACGAGCAGTACTTC.

The CDR3 sequence is CASSLVGAGARGGYTF. In nucleotides, the CDR3 is TGTGCCAGCAGCTTAGTTGGGGCAGGGGCAAGAGGTGGCTACACCTTC. This chain connects TRBV11-2 to TRBJ1-2; maybe TRBD1 (6 bases). V was shortened by 1 base and J by 7 bases, with 19 bases between the two germline ends. The CDR3 is 16 residues long. Germline-derived CDR1 and CDR2 are SGHAT and FQNNGV.

The CDR3 loop reads CASSPDSTGELFF. CDR3 nucleotide sequence: TGCGCCAGCAGCCCTGACAGCACCGGGGAGCTGTTTTTT. This sequence joins TRBV5-1 and TRBJ2-2, with D possibly TRBD1 on 5 matching bases. V was trimmed by 4 bases and J by 4 bases, leaving 8 bases between them. Germline-derived CDR1 and CDR2 are SGHRS and YFSETQ. The CDR3 is made up of 13 amino acids.

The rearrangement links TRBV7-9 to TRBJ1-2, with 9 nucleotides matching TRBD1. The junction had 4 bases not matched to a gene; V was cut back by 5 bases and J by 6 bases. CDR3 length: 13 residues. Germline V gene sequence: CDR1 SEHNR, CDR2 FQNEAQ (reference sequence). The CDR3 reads CASSLGQGNGYTF. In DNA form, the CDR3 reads TGTGCCAGCAGCCTCGGACAGGGGAATGGCTACACCTTC.

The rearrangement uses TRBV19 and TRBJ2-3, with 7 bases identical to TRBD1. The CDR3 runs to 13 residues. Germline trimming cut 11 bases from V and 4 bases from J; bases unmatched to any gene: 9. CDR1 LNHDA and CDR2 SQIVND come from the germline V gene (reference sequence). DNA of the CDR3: TGTGCCGTGGCTACAGGGGCCCCAGATACGCAGTATTTT. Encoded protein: CAVATGAPDTQYF.

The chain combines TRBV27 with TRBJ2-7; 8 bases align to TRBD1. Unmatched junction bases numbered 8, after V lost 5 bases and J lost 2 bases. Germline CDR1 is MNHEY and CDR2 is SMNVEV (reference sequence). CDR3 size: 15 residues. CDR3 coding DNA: TGTGCCAGCAGTGGACAGGGTTCTTATACCTACGAGCAGTACTTC. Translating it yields CASSGQGSYTYEQYF.

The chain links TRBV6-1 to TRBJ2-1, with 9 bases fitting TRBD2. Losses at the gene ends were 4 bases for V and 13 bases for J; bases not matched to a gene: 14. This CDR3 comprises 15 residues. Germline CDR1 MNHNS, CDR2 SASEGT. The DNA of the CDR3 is TGTGCCAGCAGTGGCCACCGACGACTAGCGGAGAGACAGTTCTTC. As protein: CASSGHRRLAERQFF.

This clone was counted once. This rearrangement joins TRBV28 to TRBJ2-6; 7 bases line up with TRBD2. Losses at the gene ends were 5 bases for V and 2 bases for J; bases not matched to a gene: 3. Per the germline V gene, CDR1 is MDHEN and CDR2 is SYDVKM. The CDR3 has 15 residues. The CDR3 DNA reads TGTGCCAGCAGTGGGGGAGGGACTGGGGCCAACGTCCTGACTTTC. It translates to CASSGGGTGANVLTF. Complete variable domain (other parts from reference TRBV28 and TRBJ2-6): DVKVTQSSRYLVKRTGEKVFLECVQDMDHENMFWYRQDPGLGLRLIYFSYDVKMKEKGDIPEGYSVSREKKERFSLILESASTNQTSMYLCASSGGGTGANVLTFGAGSRLTVL.

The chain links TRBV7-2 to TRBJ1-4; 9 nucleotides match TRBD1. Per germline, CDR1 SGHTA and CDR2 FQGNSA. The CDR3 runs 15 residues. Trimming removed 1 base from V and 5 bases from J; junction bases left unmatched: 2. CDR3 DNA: TGTGCCAGCAGCTTAGGGGACAGGGAAAATGAAAAACTGTTTTTT. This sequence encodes CASSLGDRENEKLFF.

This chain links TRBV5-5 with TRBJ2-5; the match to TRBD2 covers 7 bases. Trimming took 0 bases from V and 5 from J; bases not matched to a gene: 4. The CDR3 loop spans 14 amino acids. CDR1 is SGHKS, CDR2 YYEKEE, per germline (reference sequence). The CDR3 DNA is TGTGCCAGCAGCTTGGGGACTAGTTTGGAGACCCAGTACTTC. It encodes CASSLGTSLETQYF.